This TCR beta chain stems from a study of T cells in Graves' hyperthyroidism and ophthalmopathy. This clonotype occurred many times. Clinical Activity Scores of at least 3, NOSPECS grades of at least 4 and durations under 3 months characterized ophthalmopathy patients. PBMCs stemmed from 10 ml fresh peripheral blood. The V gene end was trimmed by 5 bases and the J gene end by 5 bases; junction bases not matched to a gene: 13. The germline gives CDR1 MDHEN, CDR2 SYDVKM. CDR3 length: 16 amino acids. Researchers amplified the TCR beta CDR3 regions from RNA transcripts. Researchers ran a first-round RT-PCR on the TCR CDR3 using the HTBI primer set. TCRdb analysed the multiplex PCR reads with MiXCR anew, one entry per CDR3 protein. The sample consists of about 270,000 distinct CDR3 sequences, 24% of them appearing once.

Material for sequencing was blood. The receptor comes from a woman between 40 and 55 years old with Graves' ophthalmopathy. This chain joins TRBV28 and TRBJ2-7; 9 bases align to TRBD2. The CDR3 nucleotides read TGTGCCAGCAGTCCCATCGGGCTAGCGGGAACCCACGAGCAGTACTTC. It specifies CASSPIGLAGTHEQYF.